The text below deals with one TCR beta chain. Antigen specificity is unknown. This CDR3 comprises 12 residues. Germline CDR1 reads DFQATT; CDR2 reads SNEGSKA (reference sequence). The ends lost 6 bases at V and 8 bases at J; junction bases unmatched: 7. The entry originates in a study of T cells in Graves' hyperthyroidism and ophthalmopathy. Study conclusions and caveats: The authors' 13 V-J model separated ophthalmopathy from stable hyperthyroidism. Ophthalmopathy, which appeared later, was predicted by the model a median approximately 6 months before onset.

The TCR beta CDR3 regions underwent amplification using RNA transcripts as the source. The TCR CDR3 was amplified in a first-round RT-PCR using the HTBI primer set. TCRdb re-derived calls from the multiplex PCR reads in MiXCR, one entry per CDR3 protein. The data hold about 380,000 distinct CDR3 sequences, with approximately 17% observed a single time. The sample consisted of blood. The chain joins TRBV20-1 to TRBJ2-1, with 7 bases matching TRBD1. The receptor was derived from a young man with Graves' ophthalmopathy. This CDR3 is CSAERGPDEQFF. CDR3 nucleotide sequence: TGCAGTGCCGAAAGGGGGCCAGATGAGCAGTTCTTC.